The text below deals with one T cell receptor (beta chain). Its antigen remains unidentified. Constant-region priming of 500 ng total RNA yielded TCR beta cDNA. Three-round nested multiplex PCR performed with slightly modified ARM-PCR produced the TCR beta libraries. It was with TRBV1-TRBV30 forward primers and a C-beta reverse primer that the first two PCR rounds were run, at about 10 cycles each. Via MiXCR, TCRdb re-called the multiplex PCR reads, giving one row per CDR3 protein. The data hold 330,000 or so distinct CDR3 sequences, with around three fifths observed a single time. This specimen comes from a study of tumor-infiltrating lymphocytes in primary liver carcinoma. Study-level information: Patients comprised men and women whose ages fell between 30 and 69 years.

Trimming removed 8 bases from V and 5 bases from J; junction bases left unmatched: 19. This CDR3 is built from 19 residues. Germline lookup yields CDR1 MRHNA and CDR2 SNTAGT. Blood RNA was derived from unsorted whole blood, and germline DNA was extracted too. Donors were untreated and chronically infected with HBV. Before the operation took place, four milliliters of peripheral blood were collected. General observations from the study: Tumor specimens were characterized by a significantly higher top-250-clone fraction than blood (p = 0.039).

The receptor's source is a man between 35 and 55 years old with primary liver carcinoma and hepatitis B virus infection. The rearrangement links TRBV6-4 to TRBJ2-5; 14 nucleotides align to TRBD2. The sequenced material came from peripheral blood. The CDR3 bases are TGTGCCAGCCCAACCTGCGAGGGGACTAGCGGGAGAGGCGGGGAGACCCAGTACTTC. Its protein product is CASPTCEGTSGRGGETQYF.